One and the same sample provided the 6 T cell receptor beta chains below, sequenced in a study of T-cell reconstitution after alpha-beta-depleted transplantation in children. The library targeted TCRbeta and was prepared with unique molecular identifiers. TCRdb reanalysed the PCR reads using MiXCR and keeps one entry per CDR3 protein. Of over 150,000 distinct CDR3 sequences listed, approximately 6.9% are singletons. The sequenced sample was PBMCs, obtained before TCRalphabeta/CD19-depleted stem cell transplant. The origin of the receptors is a boy between 2 and 10 years old with acute lymphoblastic leukemia, due to receive a stem cell transplant.

This clonotype came up many times. The rearrangement links TRBV7-6 to TRBJ1-1; the D gene is possibly TRBD1 (6 bases). Trimming left V 3 bases short and J 5 bases short, with 13 bases between. Germline V gene data show CDR1 as SGHVS and CDR2 as FNYEAQ. The length of the CDR3 is 14 residues. CDR3 in DNA: TGTGCCAGCAGCTTGGCCGGGACACAAACTGAAGCTTTCTTT. This codes for CASSLAGTQTEAFF.

This clonotype showed up many times. This chain joins TRBV20-1 and TRBJ2-3, with 8 bases matching TRBD2. In germline, CDR1 is DFQATT, CDR2 SNEGSKA (reference sequence). The junction had 4 bases not matched to a gene; V was cut back by 4 bases and J by 1 base. The CDR3 sequence is 14 residues long. The CDR3 nucleotides are TGCAGTGCTATAGCGGGAAGAGGCACAGATACGCAGTATTTT. The encoded protein is CSAIAGRGTDTQYF.

This clonotype showed up many times. V gene TRBV5-1 combines with J gene TRBJ2-7, with D uncertain. This CDR3 region has 13 residues. The V end was cut by 1 base, the J end by 0 bases, with 5 bases between. CDR1 is SGHRS, CDR2 YFSETQ, per germline. The CDR3: CASSLSVSYEQYF. The CDR3, as DNA: TGCGCCAGCAGCTTGTCGGTCTCCTACGAGCAGTACTTC.

V usage is TRBV6-5 and J usage is TRBJ2-2, with TRBD2 matching over 7 bases. With 0 bases clipped from V and 6 bases from J, the junction kept 4 bases outside the gene matches. The CDR3 consists of 15 residues. Germline V gene lookup returns CDR1 MNHEY and CDR2 SVGAGI. The CDR3 here is CASSYSVGGAGELFF. The CDR3 bases are TGTGCCAGCAGTTACTCAGTGGGAGGGGCCGGGGAGCTGTTTTTT.

This clonotype showed up many times. This rearrangement joins TRBV20-1 to TRBJ1-2; D is possibly TRBD1 (6 bases). Germline V lookup: CDR1 DFQATT, CDR2 SNEGSKA (reference sequence). The CDR3 runs 13 residues. V shed 5 bases and J shed 5 bases, with 15 bases lying between them. The CDR3 DNA is TGCAGTGCTTACAGGGAAGTCGAGTATGGCTACACCTTC. Amino acids: CSAYREVEYGYTF.

In its sample, this clonotype was seen many times. This chain uses TRBV7-9 with TRBJ2-3; the match to TRBD2 covers 7 bases. Germline CDR1 reads SEHNR; CDR2 reads FQNEAQ (reference sequence). This CDR3 spans 13 amino acids. The V segment lost 6 bases and the J segment 4 bases; nucleotides outside the gene matches: 4. CDR3 sequence reads: CASSLAGADTQYF. In DNA, the CDR3 is TGTGCCAGCAGTTTGGCGGGAGCAGATACGCAGTATTTT.